This TCR beta chain was found in a study of cytomegalovirus exposure and HLA in healthy donors. 60 Vbeta and 13 Jbeta primers were used in PCR. Only in-frame clones appear in the TCRdb table, and some are missing; sequencing was by immunoSEQ multiplex PCR. Here the sample spans some 100,000 clones, 75% to 85% being singletons. Germline values: CDR1 LNHDA, CDR2 SQIVND (reference sequence). Trimming stripped 7 bases from V and 5 bases from J, with 16 bases between. The length of the CDR3 is 14 residues. Of note for this clone: Its specificity is unknown.

Whole-study results and caveats: Most CMV-associated TCR beta chains were later found to appear HLA-restricted. Rates of TCR association differed by HLA locus in a later analysis, with DRB1 highest and HLA-C lowest. Under in vitro conditions, a few CMV-associated chains were confirmed as specific for CMV antigens.

The TCR sequence derives from a woman in her late teens or twenties in good health and CMV-seronegative. The rearrangement links TRBV19 to TRBJ2-3; D gene unclear. Specimen: PBMCs. The CDR3 DNA reads TGTGCCAGTAAATCCCTCGGGTATGAAGATACGCAGTATTTT. It yields the protein CASKSLGYEDTQYF. The full variable domain, completed using reference TRBV19 and TRBJ2-3, is DGGITQSPKYLFRKEGQNVTLSCEQNLNHDAMYWYRQDPGQGLRLIYYSQIVNDFQKGDIAEGYSVSREKKESFPLTVTSAQKNPTAFYLCASKSLGYEDTQYFGPGTRLTVL.